Below are 32 T cell receptor beta chains sequenced from a single sample in a study of blood T cell repertoires in COVID-19. Some clones are missing from TCRdb's copy, which holds only in-frame ones; the method was immunoSEQ multiplex PCR. This repertoire shows 55,000 to 80,000 clones, approximately 89% found once; its top ten account for about 2.4%. Sequencing was performed on peripheral blood. The receptors here all came from a human donor in a cohort sampled during active COVID-19.

With regard to this clone: The same CDR3 can be traced to other DNA sequences in this sample. This chain uses TRBV2 with TRBJ1-6; D not certain. The CDR3 sequence is 15 residues long. V was trimmed by 1 base and J by 5 bases, leaving 9 bases between them. Germline-derived CDR1 and CDR2 are SNHLY and FYNNEI. In DNA form, the CDR3 reads TGTGCCAGCAGTGAAGGGGCAGGCCATAATTCACCCCTCCACTTT. It encodes CASSEGAGHNSPLHF.

The chain joins TRBV5-6 to TRBJ1-1; D is ambiguous. V was trimmed by 3 bases and J by 0 bases, leaving 21 bases between them. Germline V gene lookup returns CDR1 SGHDT and CDR2 YYEEEE. This CDR3 is built from 18 residues. The CDR3 DNA is TGTGCCAGCAGCTCCCCTATAGCCGCCGGGGTCATGAACACTGAAGCTTTCTTT. Translated, it gives CASSSPIAAGVMNTEAFF. Full variable domain (remainder filled in from reference TRBV5-6 and TRBJ1-1): DAGVTQSPTHLIKTRGQQVTLRCSPKSGHDTVSWYQQALGQGPQFIFQYYEEEERQRGNFPDRFSGHQFPNYSSELNVNALLLGDSALYLCASSSPIAAGVMNTEAFFGQGTRLTVV.

This CDR3 reads CASSLFRGSSTEAFF. The CDR3 coding sequence is TGTGCCAGCAGCTTATTCCGGGGGTCTAGCACTGAAGCTTTCTTT. This rearrangement joins TRBV7-9 to TRBJ1-1; TRBD1 might be the D (5 bases). Per the germline V gene, CDR1 is SEHNR and CDR2 is FQNEAQ (reference sequence). The V end lost 2 bases, the J end lost 4 bases, and 14 bases lay between the germline ends. The CDR3 contains 15 residues.

The chain uses TRBV6-6 and TRBJ2-3; 10 nucleotides agree with TRBD2. This CDR3 is built from 16 residues. With 5 bases clipped from V and 0 bases from J, the junction kept 5 bases outside the gene matches. Germline CDR1 reads MNHNY; CDR2 reads SVGAGI (reference sequence). The CDR3 loop reads CASSRGTSVSTDTQYF. CDR3 sequence (DNA): TGTGCCAGCAGTCGAGGGACTAGCGTTAGCACAGATACGCAGTATTTT.

With regard to this clone: One end of the junction is discordant with germline, which a read error may explain. CDR3 sequence reads: CSARDGGFAF. The CDR3 DNA follows: TGCAGTGCTAGAGATGGGGGGTTTGCCTTC. The chain employs TRBV20-1 and TRBJ1-2; TRBD1 is a possible D gene (5 bases). Looked up from germline, CDR1 is DFQATT and CDR2 is SNEGSKA (reference sequence). CDR3 size: 10 residues.

CDR3 coding DNA: TGTGCCAGCAGCCAGGGGGCGGCGGAGACCCAGTACTTC. As protein: CASSQGAAETQYF. The chain joins TRBV3-1 (or the pseudogene TRBV3-2) to TRBJ2-5, with TRBD1 as a possible D gene (6 bases). CDR3 length equals 13 residues. With 3 bases removed from V and 5 bases from J, the gap between germline ends came to 10 bases. Germline CDR1 and CDR2: LGHDT and YNNKEL (reference sequence).

V gene TRBV5-1 combines with J gene TRBJ2-1, with D possibly being TRBD2 (5 bases). V shed 4 bases and J shed 0 bases, with 11 bases lying between them. CDR1 SGHRS and CDR2 YFSETQ come from the germline V gene. The CDR3 contains 15 residues. The CDR3 DNA reads as TGCGCCAGCAGCGAGGACTGGAGCTCCTACAATGAGCAGTTCTTC. Translating gives CASSEDWSSYNEQFF.

The V gene is TRBV5-1, the J gene TRBJ1-1; D unclear. This CDR3 contains 15 residues. Germline V lookup: CDR1 SGHRS, CDR2 YFSETQ. The ends were cut back, 2 bases at V and 2 bases at J, with 13 bases in the middle. CDR3 residues: CASSFTISLNTEAFF. In DNA form, the CDR3 reads TGCGCCAGCAGCTTCACCATTTCACTCAACACTGAAGCTTTCTTT. Drawing the rest from reference TRBV5-1 and TRBJ1-1, the complete variable domain is KAGVTQTPRYLIKTRGQQVTLSCSPISGHRSVSWYQQTPGQGLQFLFEYFSETQRNKGNFPGRFSGRQFSNSRSEMNVSTLELGDSALYLCASSFTISLNTEAFFGQGTRLTVV.

The chain combines TRBV28 with TRBJ1-2; possibly TRBD1 for D (6 bases). The CDR3 has 14 residues. Germline assignment: CDR1 MDHEN and CDR2 SYDVKM. The V and J ends lost 3 bases and 5 bases respectively, with 13 bases between them. The chain's CDR3 is CASSLGGLGYGYTF. The DNA of the CDR3 is TGTGCCAGCAGTTTGGGGGGGCTTGGGTATGGCTACACCTTC.

J is TRBJ2-7 and V is TRBV13; 15 bases agree with TRBD2. Germline V gives CDR1 PRHDT, CDR2 FYEKMQ (reference sequence). The V gene end was trimmed by 5 bases and the J gene end by 1 base; junction bases not matched to a gene: 12. This CDR3 comprises 19 residues. The CDR3 nucleotides are TGTGCCAGCAGCGAACGACCGGGACTAGCGGGGGGAATGTCCTACGAGCAGTACTTC. Its translation: CASSERPGLAGGMSYEQYF.

The V and J genes are TRBV29-1 and TRBJ2-7; D might be TRBD1 (6 bases). The CDR3 has 13 residues. Trimming shortened V by 4 bases and J by 0 bases, and 10 bases separated the two germline ends. Germline V gene sequence: CDR1 SQVTM, CDR2 ANQGSEA. For the CDR3, the DNA is TGCAGCGTTGTGACAGGCAGCTCCTACGAGCAGTACTTC. Residues: CSVVTGSSYEQYF.

The rearrangement links TRBV5-4 to TRBJ1-2, with unresolved D. Germline V gene data show CDR1 as SGHNT and CDR2 as YYREEE (reference sequence). This CDR3 comprises 11 residues. Trimming cost V 6 bases and J 2 bases, with 5 bases left between them. The CDR3 loop is CASTPNYGYTF. The DNA for the CDR3 is TGTGCCAGCACCCCGAACTATGGCTACACCTTC.

The V gene is TRBV4-1, the J gene TRBJ1-4; 7 bases match TRBD1. Trimming cost V 6 bases and J 4 bases; bases outside gene matches: 14. This CDR3 has 17 residues. Germline lookup yields CDR1 MGHRA and CDR2 YSYEKL. CDR3: CASSSDRALGLNEKLFF. The DNA for the CDR3 is TGCGCCAGCAGTTCCGACAGGGCCCTTGGCCTTAATGAAAAACTGTTTTTT.

V gene TRBV19 combines with J gene TRBJ1-5, with 9 bases fitting TRBD1. The germline gives CDR1 LNHDA, CDR2 SQIVND (reference sequence). J gave up 6 bases and V 7 bases, and 10 bases lay outside the gene matches. This CDR3 has 15 residues. The CDR3 region is CASTNRGLGSQPQHF. In nucleotides, the CDR3 is TGTGCCAGTACCAACAGGGGGCTTGGGAGTCAGCCCCAGCATTTT. Full variable domain (rest looked up from reference TRBV19 and TRBJ1-5): DGGITQSPKYLFRKEGQNVTLSCEQNLNHDAMYWYRQDPGQGLRLIYYSQIVNDFQKGDIAEGYSVSREKKESFPLTVTSAQKNPTAFYLCASTNRGLGSQPQHFGDGTRLSIL.

V gene TRBV5-4 combines with J gene TRBJ1-2; D call uncertain. The length of the CDR3 is 13 residues. V lost 2 bases and J 6 bases, leaving 11 bases between the germline ends. Germline V gene lookup returns CDR1 SGHNT and CDR2 YYREEE (reference sequence). CDR3 amino acids: CASSLRVLDGYTF. The DNA for the CDR3 is TGTGCCAGCAGCTTACGCGTTTTAGATGGCTACACCTTC.

The rearrangement links TRBV5-4 to TRBJ2-3, with a weak D call TRBD2 (6 bases). V lost 9 bases and J lost 5, with 16 bases in between. CDR1 is SGHNT, CDR2 YYREEE, per germline (reference sequence). This CDR3 has 13 amino acids. CDR3 sequence: CAMTGHGGDTQYF. The CDR3 region has the DNA TGTGCCATGACGGGCCACGGGGGAGATACGCAGTATTTT.

The rearrangement joins TRBV11-2 to TRBJ2-5; no definite D call. Deletions cut 4 bases from V and 4 bases from J, with 16 bases between. The CDR3 has 15 residues. Germline V gene data show CDR1 as SGHAT and CDR2 as FQNNGV. Here the CDR3 reads CASSSAPSAGETQYF. The CDR3 region has the DNA TGTGCCAGCAGCTCTGCCCCTAGTGCTGGAGAGACCCAGTACTTC.

V is TRBV30 and J is TRBJ1-2; a weak D match, TRBD1 (5 bases). Trimming removed 3 bases at V and 4 bases at J, with 9 bases between. The CDR3 has 12 residues. Germline loops: CDR1 GTSNPN, CDR2 SVGIG (reference sequence). DNA of the CDR3: TGTGCCTGGAGCCAGGGCTCCTATGGCTACACCTTC. As protein: CAWSQGSYGYTF.

The chain carries TRBV3-1 (or the pseudogene TRBV3-2) and TRBJ1-6, with TRBD1 identical over 8 bases. Germline CDR1 LGHDT, CDR2 YNNKEL (reference sequence). The junction had 8 bases not matched to a gene; V was cut back by 2 bases and J by 11 bases. The length of the CDR3 is 15 residues. CDR3 nucleotide sequence: TGTGCCAGCAGCCAATCCAGGGGGCTGGCTACACCCCTCCACTTT. This encodes CASSQSRGLATPLHF.

The table lists this clone with a count of one. J is TRBJ1-6 and V is TRBV3-1 (or the pseudogene TRBV3-2); D perhaps matches TRBD1 (6 bases). This CDR3 has 15 amino acids. V lost 1 base to trimming and J lost 10 bases, with 14 bases between them. Germline lookup yields CDR1 LGHDT and CDR2 YNNKEL (reference sequence). The CDR3 DNA reads as TGTGCCAGCAGCCAAGTTAAAGGGGGAACGTCACCCCTCCACTTT. Its translation is CASSQVKGGTSPLHF.

V gene TRBV18 combines with J gene TRBJ1-1; no clear D gene. Germline CDR1 and CDR2: KGHSH and LQKENI. V lost 1 base to trimming and J lost 5 bases, with 14 bases between them. The CDR3 is made up of 15 amino acids. CDR3 residues: CASSPRARGLTEAFF. CDR3 bases: TGTGCCAGCTCACCACGGGCGCGGGGTTTAACTGAAGCTTTCTTT.

In this sample, this clone turned up once. The gene calls are TRBV4-1 and TRBJ1-1; no reliable D call. This CDR3 is 15 amino acids long. V was cut by 5 bases and J by 0 bases, with 13 bases left in between. Looked up from germline, CDR1 is MGHRA and CDR2 is YSYEKL. CDR3 amino acids: CASSALGRVNTEAFF. CDR3 nucleotides: TGCGCCAGCAGCGCCCTGGGGAGGGTGAACACTGAAGCTTTCTTT.

The chain is built from TRBV6-5 and TRBJ1-6; 10 nucleotides align to TRBD1. V was pared by 10 bases and J by 7 bases, with 7 bases of the junction left unmatched. Germline V gene sequence: CDR1 MNHEY, CDR2 SVGAGI. This CDR3 region has 14 residues. The CDR3 region is CATLRDRGNSPLHF. In DNA, the CDR3 is TGTGCCACCCTTAGGGACAGGGGCAATTCACCCCTCCACTTT.

The chain is built from TRBV13 and TRBJ1-1, with 12 bases identical to TRBD1. With V trimmed by 5 bases and J by 3 bases, 10 bases remained unmatched. Germline CDR1 PRHDT, CDR2 FYEKMQ (reference sequence). The CDR3 covers 17 residues. As DNA, the CDR3 is TGTGCCAGCAGCCTGCTGCCGGGACAGGGGGCGGACACTGAAGCTTTCTTT. This gives the protein CASSLLPGQGADTEAFF.

The rearrangement links TRBV7-2 to TRBJ2-2; D possibly corresponds to TRBD1 (5 bases). Trimming shortened V by 3 bases and J by 4 bases, and 9 bases separated the two germline ends. This CDR3 has 14 residues. Germline loops: CDR1 SGHTA, CDR2 FQGNSA. The CDR3 bases are TGTGCCAGCAGCTTGGGGCTAATCACCGGGGAGCTGTTTTTT. This sequence encodes CASSLGLITGELFF.

The rearrangement uses TRBV6-5 and TRBJ2-7, with TRBD1 identical over 11 bases. Looked up from germline, CDR1 is MNHEY and CDR2 is SVGAGI. The CDR3 is 16 residues long. V gave up 0 bases and J gave up 4 bases; unmatched junction bases: 5. CDR3 residues: CASSYSPGQGGYEQYF. The CDR3 coding sequence is TGTGCCAGCAGTTACTCCCCGGGACAGGGGGGATACGAGCAGTACTTC.

In its sample, this clone was seen once. The chain links TRBV20-1 to TRBJ1-2, with 7 nucleotides matching TRBD1. CDR1 is DFQATT, CDR2 SNEGSKA, per germline (reference sequence). CDR3 length: 11 amino acids. Trimming removed 5 bases from V and 4 bases from J; junction bases left unmatched: 1. CDR3 nucleotide sequence: TGCAGTGCTGACAGGGTCTATGGCTACACCTTC. It translates to CSADRVYGYTF.

V and J are TRBV6-6 and TRBJ1-2; possibly TRBD1 for D (5 bases). Trimming cost V 4 bases and J 4 bases, with 13 bases left between them. CDR1 and CDR2 from the germline V gene are MNHNY and SVGAGI (reference sequence). The CDR3 totals 14 residues. As DNA, the CDR3 is TGTGCCAGCAGTTCACCCGACAGTCTCTATGGCTACACCTTC. This gives the protein CASSSPDSLYGYTF.

The chain recombines TRBV6-5 with TRBJ2-4; TRBD1 aligns across 7 bases. V gave up 1 base and J gave up 0 bases; unmatched junction bases: 3. Germline V gene lookup returns CDR1 MNHEY and CDR2 SVGAGI. This CDR3 contains 16 residues. The CDR3 bases are TGTGCCAGCAGTTACTATCGACAGGGAGCCAAAAACATTCAGTACTTC. Translation: CASSYYRQGAKNIQYF.

The chain joins TRBV30 to TRBJ2-5, with 13 bases lining up with TRBD2. Trimming took 0 bases from V and 5 from J; bases not matched to a gene: 6. Per the germline V gene, CDR1 is GTSNPN and CDR2 is SVGIG (reference sequence). CDR3 length: 16 residues. CDR3 region: CAWSVLAGGPRETQYF. DNA for the CDR3: TGTGCCTGGAGTGTACTAGCGGGAGGGCCGAGGGAGACCCAGTACTTC.

V is TRBV6-5 and J is TRBJ2-2; TRBD1 matches at 7 bases. Germline CDR1 reads MNHEY; CDR2 reads SVGAGI. J gave up 5 bases and V 5 bases, and 5 bases lay outside the gene matches. There are 14 residues in the CDR3. DNA of the CDR3: TGTGCCAGCAGTCGAGACAGGGCGACCGGGGAGCTGTTTTTT. Protein sequence: CASSRDRATGELFF.

This clone was counted once. V gene TRBV5-6 combines with J gene TRBJ2-1; 7 bases line up with TRBD1. V shed 4 bases, J shed 1 base, and the junction held 8 bases outside the gene matches. This CDR3 is built from 16 residues. CDR1 is SGHDT and CDR2 is YYEEEE in the germline V gene. CDR3 sequence (DNA): TGTGCCAGCAGCGCCCTACAGGGGATTTCCTACAATGAGCAGTTCTTC. Protein sequence: CASSALQGISYNEQFF.